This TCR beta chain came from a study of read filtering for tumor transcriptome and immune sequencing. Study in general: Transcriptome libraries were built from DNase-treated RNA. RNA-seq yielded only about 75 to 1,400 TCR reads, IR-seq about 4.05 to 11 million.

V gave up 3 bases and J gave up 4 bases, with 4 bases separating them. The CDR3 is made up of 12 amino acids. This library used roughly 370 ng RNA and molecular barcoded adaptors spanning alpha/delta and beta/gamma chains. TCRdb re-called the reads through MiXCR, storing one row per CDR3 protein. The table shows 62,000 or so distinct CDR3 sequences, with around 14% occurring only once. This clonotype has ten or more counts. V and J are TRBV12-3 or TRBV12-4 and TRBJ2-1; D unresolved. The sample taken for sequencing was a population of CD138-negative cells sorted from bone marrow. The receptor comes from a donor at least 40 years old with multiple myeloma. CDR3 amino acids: CASSLLYNEQFF. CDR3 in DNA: TGTGCCAGCAGTTTGCTTTACAATGAGCAGTTCTTC.